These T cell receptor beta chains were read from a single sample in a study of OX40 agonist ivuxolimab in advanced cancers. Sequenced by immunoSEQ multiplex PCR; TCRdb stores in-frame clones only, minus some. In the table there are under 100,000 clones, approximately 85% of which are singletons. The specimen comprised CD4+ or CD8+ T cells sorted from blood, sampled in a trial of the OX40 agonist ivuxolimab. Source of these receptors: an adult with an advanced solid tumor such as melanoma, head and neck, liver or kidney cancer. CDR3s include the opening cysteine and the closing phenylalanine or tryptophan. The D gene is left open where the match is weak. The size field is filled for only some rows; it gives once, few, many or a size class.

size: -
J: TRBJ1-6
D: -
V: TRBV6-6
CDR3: CASSYGSQLGRSPLHF
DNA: TGTGCCAGCAGTTACGGGTCACAGCTTGGTAGATCACCCCTCCACTTT

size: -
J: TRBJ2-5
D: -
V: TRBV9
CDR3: CASSVEGATQYF
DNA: TGTGCCAGCAGCGTAGAAGGAGCGACCCAGTACTTC

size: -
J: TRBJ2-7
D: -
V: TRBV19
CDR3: CASSIGQSSYEQYF
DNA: TGTGCCAGTAGTATAGGGCAGTCCTCCTACGAGCAGTACTTC

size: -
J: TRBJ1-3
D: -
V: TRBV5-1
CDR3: CASSLLGSLVSGNTIYF
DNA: TGCGCCAGCAGCTTGCTTGGCAGTCTGGTCTCTGGAAACACCATATATTTT

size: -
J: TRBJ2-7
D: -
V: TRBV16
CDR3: CASSSNLGIEQYF
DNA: TGTGCCAGCAGCTCAAATTTAGGGATCGAGCAGTACTTC

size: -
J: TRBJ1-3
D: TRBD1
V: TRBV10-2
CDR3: CASSVGSGQGFSRGNTIYF
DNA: TGCGCCAGCAGTGTGGGCTCGGGACAGGGATTCTCGAGGGGAAACACCATATATTTT

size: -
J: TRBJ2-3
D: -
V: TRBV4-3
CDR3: CASSQVGGAYTDTQYF
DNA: TGCGCCAGCAGCCAAGTGGGGGGGGCCTATACAGATACGCAGTATTTT

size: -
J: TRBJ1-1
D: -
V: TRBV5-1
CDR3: CASSFSLSTGGEAFF
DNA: TGCGCCAGCAGCTTCTCGCTCTCTACGGGGGGTGAAGCTTTCTTT

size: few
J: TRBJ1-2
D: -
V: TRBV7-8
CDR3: CASSSEWGGYTF
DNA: TGTGCCAGCAGCTCAGAGTGGGGTGGCTACACCTTC

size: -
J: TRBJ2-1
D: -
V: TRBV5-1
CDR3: CASMEDTYNEQFF
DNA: TGCGCCAGCATGGAGGATACCTACAATGAGCAGTTCTTC

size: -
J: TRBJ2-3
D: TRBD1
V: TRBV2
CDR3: CARGQGATDTQYF
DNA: TGTGCCAGAGGACAGGGGGCAACAGATACGCAGTATTTT

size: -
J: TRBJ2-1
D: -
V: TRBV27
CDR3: CASSLSVLGNEQFF
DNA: TGTGCCAGCAGTTTGTCTGTCCTGGGGAATGAGCAGTTCTTC

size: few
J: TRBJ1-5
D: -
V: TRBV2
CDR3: CASSARDQPQHF
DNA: TGTGCCAGCAGTGCCCGGGATCAGCCCCAGCATTTT

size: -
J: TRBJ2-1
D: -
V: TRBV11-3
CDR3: CASSYQWGSYNEQFF
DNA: TGTGCCAGCAGCTACCAGTGGGGGAGCTACAATGAGCAGTTCTTC

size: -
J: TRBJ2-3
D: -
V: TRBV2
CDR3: CASSEGSLSTDTQYF
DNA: TGTGCCAGCAGTGAAGGATCTCTAAGCACAGATACGCAGTATTTT

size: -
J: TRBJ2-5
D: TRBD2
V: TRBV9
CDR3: CASSVGLEAIKTQYF
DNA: TGTGCCAGCAGCGTCGGACTAGAGGCCATAAAGACCCAGTACTTC

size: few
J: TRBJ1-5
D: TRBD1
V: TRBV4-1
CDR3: CASSPMTGGNQPQHF
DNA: TGCGCCAGCAGCCCTATGACAGGGGGCAATCAGCCCCAGCATTTT

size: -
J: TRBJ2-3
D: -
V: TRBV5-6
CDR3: CAVAFGDTQYF
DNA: TGTGCCGTTGCCTTCGGGGATACGCAGTATTTT

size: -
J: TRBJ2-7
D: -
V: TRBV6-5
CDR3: CANPVWGPFHEQYF
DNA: TGTGCCAACCCGGTTTGGGGCCCTTTCCACGAGCAGTACTTC

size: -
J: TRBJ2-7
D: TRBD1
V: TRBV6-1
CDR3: CASSFQTGVYEQYF
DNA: TGTGCCAGCAGTTTCCAGACAGGGGTCTACGAGCAGTACTTC

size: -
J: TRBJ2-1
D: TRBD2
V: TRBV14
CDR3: CASSHLAGVGSNEQFF
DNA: TGTGCCAGCAGCCATCTAGCGGGAGTGGGGTCCAATGAGCAGTTCTTC

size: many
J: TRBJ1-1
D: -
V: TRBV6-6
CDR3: CASSSRQSEAFF
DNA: TGTGCCAGCAGCTCGAGACAGAGTGAAGCTTTCTTT

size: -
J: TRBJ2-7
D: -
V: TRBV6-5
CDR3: CASSSTATYEQYF
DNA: TGTGCCAGCAGTTCGACAGCGACCTACGAGCAGTACTTC

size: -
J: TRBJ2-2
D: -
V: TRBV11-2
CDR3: CASSWGWAGTGELFF
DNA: TGTGCCAGCAGCTGGGGTTGGGCTGGCACCGGGGAGCTGTTTTTT

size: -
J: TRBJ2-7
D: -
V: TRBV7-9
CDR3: CASSFDSYEQYF
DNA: TGTGCCAGCAGCTTCGACTCCTACGAGCAGTACTTC

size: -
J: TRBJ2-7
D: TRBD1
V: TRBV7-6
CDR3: CASSLGGQGADEQYF
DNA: TGTGCCAGCAGCCTGGGGGGACAGGGAGCGGACGAGCAGTACTTC

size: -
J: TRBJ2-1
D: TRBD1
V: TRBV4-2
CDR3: CASSQAGTGPNEQFF
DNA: TGTGCCAGCAGCCAAGCTGGGACAGGGCCCAATGAGCAGTTCTTC

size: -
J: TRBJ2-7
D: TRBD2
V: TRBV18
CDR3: CASSPYGTSGRTNLREQYF
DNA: TGTGCCAGCTCACCCTACGGGACTAGCGGGAGGACCAACCTTCGCGAGCAGTACTTC

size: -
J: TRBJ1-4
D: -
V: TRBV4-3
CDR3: CASSQGVFEKLFF
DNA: TGCGCCAGCAGCCAAGGGGTTTTTGAAAAACTGTTTTTT

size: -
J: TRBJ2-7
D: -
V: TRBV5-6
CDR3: CASSLAGSYEQYF
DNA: TGTGCCAGCAGCTTAGCGGGCTCCTACGAGCAGTACTTC

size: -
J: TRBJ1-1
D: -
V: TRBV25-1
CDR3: CASTGQLNTEAFF
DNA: TGTGCCAGCACCGGACAGTTGAACACTGAAGCTTTCTTT

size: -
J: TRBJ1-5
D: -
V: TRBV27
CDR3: CASSPRTEYSNQPQHF
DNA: TGTGCCAGCAGTCCTCGGACAGAGTATAGCAATCAGCCCCAGCATTTT

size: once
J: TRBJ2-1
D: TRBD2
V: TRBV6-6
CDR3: CATLGGGGSYNEQFF
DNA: TGTGCCACCCTCGGCGGCGGGGGATCCTACAATGAGCAGTTCTTC

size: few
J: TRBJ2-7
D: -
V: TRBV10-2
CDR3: CASIEGGEQYF
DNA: TGCGCCAGCATTGAGGGCGGCGAGCAGTACTTC

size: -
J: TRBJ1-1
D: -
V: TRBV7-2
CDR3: CASSPQGRHTEAFF
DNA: TGTGCCAGCAGCCCCCAGGGTCGGCACACTGAAGCTTTCTTT

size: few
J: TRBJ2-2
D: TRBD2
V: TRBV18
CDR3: CASSPPGRATGELFF
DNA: TGTGCCAGCTCACCACCGGGGAGGGCCACCGGGGAGCTGTTTTTT

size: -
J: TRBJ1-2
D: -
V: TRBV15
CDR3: CATSRPDTQNYGYTF
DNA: TGTGCCACCAGCAGACCCGATACACAGAACTATGGCTACACCTTC

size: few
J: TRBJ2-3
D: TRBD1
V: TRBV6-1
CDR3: CASIRQGAPGDTQYF
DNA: TGTGCCAGCATCCGACAGGGGGCGCCCGGAGATACGCAGTATTTT

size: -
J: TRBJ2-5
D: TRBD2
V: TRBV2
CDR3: CASPGLAGEETQYF
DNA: TGTGCCAGCCCCGGACTAGCGGGAGAAGAGACCCAGTACTTC

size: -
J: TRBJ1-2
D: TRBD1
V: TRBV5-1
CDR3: CASRSTGGAGYGYTF
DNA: TGCGCCAGCAGGTCGACAGGGGGCGCAGGCTATGGCTACACCTTC

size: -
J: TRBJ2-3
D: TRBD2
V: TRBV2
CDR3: CASRVLAGGSDTQYF
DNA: TGTGCCAGCAGGGTGCTAGCGGGGGGATCAGATACGCAGTATTTT

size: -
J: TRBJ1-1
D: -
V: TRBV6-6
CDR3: CASSPRTGAEAFF
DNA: TGTGCCAGTAGTCCCAGGACCGGTGCTGAAGCTTTCTTT

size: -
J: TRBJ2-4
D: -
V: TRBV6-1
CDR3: CASVGELWAKNIQYF
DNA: TGTGCCAGCGTGGGCGAGCTTTGGGCCAAAAACATTCAGTACTTC

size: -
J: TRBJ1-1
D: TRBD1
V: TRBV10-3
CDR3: CAIQGQLNTEAFF
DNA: TGTGCCATCCAGGGACAGCTGAACACTGAAGCTTTCTTT

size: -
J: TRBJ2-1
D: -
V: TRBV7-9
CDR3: CASSLKAQDGTVNEQFF
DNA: TGTGCCAGCAGCTTAAAAGCACAGGATGGTACGGTCAATGAGCAGTTCTTC